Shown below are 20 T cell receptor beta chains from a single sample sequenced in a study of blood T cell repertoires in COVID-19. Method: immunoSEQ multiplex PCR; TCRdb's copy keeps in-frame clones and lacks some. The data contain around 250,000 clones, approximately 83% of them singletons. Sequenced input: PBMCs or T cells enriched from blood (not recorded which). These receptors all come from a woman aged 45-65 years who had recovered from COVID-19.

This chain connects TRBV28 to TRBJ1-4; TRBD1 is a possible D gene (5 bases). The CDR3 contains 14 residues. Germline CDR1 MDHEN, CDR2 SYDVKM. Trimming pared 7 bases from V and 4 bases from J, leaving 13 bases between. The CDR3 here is CASIFGGGNEKLFF. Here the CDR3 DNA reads TGTGCCAGCATTTTTGGGGGAGGTAATGAAAAACTGTTTTTT.

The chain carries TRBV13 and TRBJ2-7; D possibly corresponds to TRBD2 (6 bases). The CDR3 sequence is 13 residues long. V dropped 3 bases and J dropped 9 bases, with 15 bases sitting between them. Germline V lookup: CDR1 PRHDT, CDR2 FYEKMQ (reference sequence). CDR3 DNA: TGTGCCAGCAGCTTGGGGGGTGAATATTTGCAGTACTTC. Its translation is CASSLGGEYLQYF.

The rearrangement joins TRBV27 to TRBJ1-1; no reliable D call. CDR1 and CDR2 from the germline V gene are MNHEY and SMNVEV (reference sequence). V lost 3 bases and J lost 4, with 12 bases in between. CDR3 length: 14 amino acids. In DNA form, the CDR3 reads TGTGCCAGCAGTTTCAGAGGCAGACTCACTGAAGCTTTCTTT. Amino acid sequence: CASSFRGRLTEAFF.

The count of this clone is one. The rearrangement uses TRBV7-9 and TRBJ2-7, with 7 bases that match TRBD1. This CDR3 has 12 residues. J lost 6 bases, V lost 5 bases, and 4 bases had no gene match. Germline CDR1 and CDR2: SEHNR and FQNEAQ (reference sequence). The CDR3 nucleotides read TGTGCCAGCAGCGTGACAGGGTTCGAGCAGTACTTC. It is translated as CASSVTGFEQYF.

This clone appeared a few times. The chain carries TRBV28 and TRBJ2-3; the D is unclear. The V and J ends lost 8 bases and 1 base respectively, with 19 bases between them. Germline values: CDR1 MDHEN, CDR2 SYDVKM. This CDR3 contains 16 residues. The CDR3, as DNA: TGTGCCAGCTGCCCTTCCCTCCTCCGAGGCACAGATACGCAGTATTTT. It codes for CASCPSLLRGTDTQYF.

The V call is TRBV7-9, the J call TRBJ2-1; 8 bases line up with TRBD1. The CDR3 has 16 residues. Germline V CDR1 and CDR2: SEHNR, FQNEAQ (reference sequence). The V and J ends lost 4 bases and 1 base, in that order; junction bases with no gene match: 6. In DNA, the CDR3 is TGTGCCAGCAGCTCCACCCACAGGGGGTCCTACAATGAGCAGTTCTTC. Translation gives CASSSTHRGSYNEQFF.

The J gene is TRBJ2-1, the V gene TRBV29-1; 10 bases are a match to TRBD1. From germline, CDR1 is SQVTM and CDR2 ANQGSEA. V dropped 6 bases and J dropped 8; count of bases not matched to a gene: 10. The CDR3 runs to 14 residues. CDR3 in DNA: TGCAGCGTCCGCTCGGGACAGGGGAGTGATGAGCAGTTCTTC. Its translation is CSVRSGQGSDEQFF.

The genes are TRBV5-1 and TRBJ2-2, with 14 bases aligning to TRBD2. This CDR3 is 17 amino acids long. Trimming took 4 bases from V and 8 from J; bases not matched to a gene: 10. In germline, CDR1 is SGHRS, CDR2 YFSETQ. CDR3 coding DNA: TGCGCCAGCAGCCTACTGGGACTAGCGGGAGTCCAAGGGGAGCTGTTTTTT. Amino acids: CASSLLGLAGVQGELFF.

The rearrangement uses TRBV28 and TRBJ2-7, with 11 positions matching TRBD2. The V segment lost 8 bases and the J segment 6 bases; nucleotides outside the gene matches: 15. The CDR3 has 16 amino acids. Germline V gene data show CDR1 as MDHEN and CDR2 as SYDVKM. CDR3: CASGEPGLAVHGEQYF. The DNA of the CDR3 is TGTGCCAGCGGCGAACCGGGACTAGCGGTTCATGGCGAGCAGTACTTC.

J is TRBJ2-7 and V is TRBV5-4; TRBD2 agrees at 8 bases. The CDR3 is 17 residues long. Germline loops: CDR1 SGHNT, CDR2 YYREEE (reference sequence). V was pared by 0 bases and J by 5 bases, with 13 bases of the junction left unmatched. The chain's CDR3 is CASSLAVSAGGSHEQYF. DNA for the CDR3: TGTGCCAGCAGCTTGGCCGTAAGTGCGGGGGGTTCTCACGAGCAGTACTTC. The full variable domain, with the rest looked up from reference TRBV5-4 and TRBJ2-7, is ETGVTQSPTHLIKTRGQQVTLRCSSQSGHNTVSWYQQALGQGPQFIFQYYREEENGRGNFPPRFSGLQFPNYSSELNVNALELDDSALYLCASSLAVSAGGSHEQYFGPGTRLTVT.

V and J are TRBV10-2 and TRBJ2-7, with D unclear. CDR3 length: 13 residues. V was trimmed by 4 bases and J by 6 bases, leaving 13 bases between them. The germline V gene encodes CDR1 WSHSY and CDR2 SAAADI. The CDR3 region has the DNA TGCGCCAGCAGTGGGAGACGGAACTCCGAGCAGTACTTC. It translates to CASSGRRNSEQYF.

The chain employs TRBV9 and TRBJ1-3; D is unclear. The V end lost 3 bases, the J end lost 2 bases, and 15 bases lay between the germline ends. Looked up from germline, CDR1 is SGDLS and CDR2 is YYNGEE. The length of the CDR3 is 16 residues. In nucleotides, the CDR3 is TGTGCCAGCAGCGATCCGTTAGGGAGTGCTGGAAACACCATATATTTT. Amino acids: CASSDPLGSAGNTIYF.

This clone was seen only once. The CDR3: CASSSTYTDTQYF. In DNA, the CDR3 is TGTGCCAGCAGCTCAACTTACACAGATACGCAGTATTTT. The V gene is TRBV7-2, the J gene TRBJ2-3; D remains ambiguous. Germline V lookup: CDR1 SGHTA, CDR2 FQGNSA. Trimming cost V 4 bases and J 2 bases, with 7 bases left between them. CDR3 length: 13 residues.

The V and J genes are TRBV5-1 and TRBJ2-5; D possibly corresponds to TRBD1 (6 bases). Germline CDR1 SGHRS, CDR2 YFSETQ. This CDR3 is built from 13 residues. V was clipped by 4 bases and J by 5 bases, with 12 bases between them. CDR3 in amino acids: CASSKTGSETQYF. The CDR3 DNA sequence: TGCGCCAGCAGCAAAACAGGGTCGGAGACCCAGTACTTC.

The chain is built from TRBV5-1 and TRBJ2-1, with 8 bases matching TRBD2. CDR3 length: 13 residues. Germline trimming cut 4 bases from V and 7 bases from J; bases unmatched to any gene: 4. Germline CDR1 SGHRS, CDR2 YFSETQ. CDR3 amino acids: CASSPTSANEQFF. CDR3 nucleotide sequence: TGCGCCAGCAGCCCGACTAGCGCTAATGAGCAGTTCTTC.

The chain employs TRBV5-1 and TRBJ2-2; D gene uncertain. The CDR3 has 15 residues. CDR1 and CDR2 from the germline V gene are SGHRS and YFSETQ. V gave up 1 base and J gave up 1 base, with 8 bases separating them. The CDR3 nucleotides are TGCGCCAGCAGCTTGTCCCGCAGGAACACCGGGGAGCTGTTTTTT. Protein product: CASSLSRRNTGELFF.

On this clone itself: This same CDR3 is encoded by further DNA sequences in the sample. CDR3 nucleotides: TGTGCCAGCAGCCTACAGGGTATCTATGGCTACACCTTC. This encodes CASSLQGIYGYTF. The chain recombines TRBV6-5 with TRBJ1-2; perhaps TRBD1 as D (6 bases). Per the germline V gene, CDR1 is MNHEY and CDR2 is SVGAGI. Trimming took 6 bases from V and 4 from J, leaving 12 bases between them. The CDR3 has 13 residues.

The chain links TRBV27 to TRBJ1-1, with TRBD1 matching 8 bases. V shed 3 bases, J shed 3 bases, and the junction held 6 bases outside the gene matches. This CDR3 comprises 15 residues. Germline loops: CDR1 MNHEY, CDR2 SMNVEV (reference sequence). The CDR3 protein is CASSFGQGWHTEAFF. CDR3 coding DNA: TGTGCCAGCAGTTTCGGACAGGGTTGGCACACTGAAGCTTTCTTT.

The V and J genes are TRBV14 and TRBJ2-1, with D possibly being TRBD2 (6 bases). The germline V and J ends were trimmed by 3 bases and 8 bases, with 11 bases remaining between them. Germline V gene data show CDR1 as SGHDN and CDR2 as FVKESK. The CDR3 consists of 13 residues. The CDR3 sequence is CASSHLSGYEQFF. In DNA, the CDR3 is TGTGCCAGCAGCCACCTTAGCGGCTATGAGCAGTTCTTC. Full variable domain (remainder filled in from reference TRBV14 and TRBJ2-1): EAGVTQFPSHSVIEKGQTVTLRCDPISGHDNLYWYRRVMGKEIKFLLHFVKESKQDESGMPNNRFLAERTGGTYSTLKVQPAELEDSGVYFCASSHLSGYEQFFGPGTRLTVL.

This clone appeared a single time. The CDR3: CASSLDEDYGYTF. The CDR3 coding sequence is TGTGCCAGCTCACTTGACGAGGACTATGGCTACACCTTC. The V gene is TRBV18, the J gene TRBJ1-2; D is uncertain. The CDR3 has 13 residues. Deletions cut 4 bases from V and 3 bases from J, with 9 bases between. CDR1 is KGHSH and CDR2 is LQKENI in the germline V gene. The full variable domain, rest sourced from reference TRBV18 and TRBJ1-2, is NAGVMQNPRHLVRRRGQEARLRCSPMKGHSHVYWYRQLPEEGLKFMVYLQKENIIDESGMPKERFSAEFPKEGPSILRIQQVVRGDSAAYFCASSLDEDYGYTFGSGTRLTVV.